This entry concerns a single T cell receptor beta chain. This clonotype has at least ten counts. Base qualities are not at hand, and no much larger clone is one base apart. From V the trimming removes 4 bases and from J it removes 2 bases, while the gene matches leave 5 bases of the junction unaccounted for. Including cysteine and phenylalanine, the CDR3 has 16 amino acids. This entry keeps only the CDR3 DNA: 48 bases, framed from base 1. This specimen comes from a study of T cells after yellow fever vaccination (dated by TCRdb to about 2019). Regarding the research as a whole: Memory subsets (EM, EMRA, CM and Tscm) were sorted on a BD FACS Aria III using CD3, CD45RA, CCR7 and CD95 staining. Bulk TCR alpha and beta repertoires were sequenced longitudinally to track T-cell clones before and after primary and booster YFV17D yellow fever vaccination. Bulk PBMC replicates and cell subsets were isolated from blood drawn at multiple timepoints before and after both primary and secondary immunization. The cohort comprised two healthy male donors, one aged 18 to 29 and one aged 30 to 40 years. The SMART-Seq v4 Ultra Low Input RNA kit was used to prepare libraries from fractions with low cell numbers. Sorting of memory subsets took place on days 0, 15 and 45 and at 18 months after primary vaccination, as well as on days 0, 15 and 45 after the 30-year booster. The study at large found these results: The study included only two donors, which limits how far the findings can be generalized. The secondary T-cell response was found to be weaker but faster than the primary response, with a peak reached on day 5 rather than on day 15. A small fraction of clonotypes showed up in both the CD4 and CD8 compartments, probably as a result of convergent recombination. Because abundant contaminating clonotypes from the bulk population could be contained in FACS-sorted repertoires, computational filtering was required. After the booster, most of the clones that had expanded following primary vaccination were detected again (just under 97% of CD4 and around 88% of CD8), which suggests that memory was broadly maintained. On day 0, almost all vaccine-responding clonotypes were found to be below detection in the sorted memory subsets.

What the treatment or condition label conveys for this sample: live attenuated yellow fever vaccine strain. A standard Ficoll-Paque protocol was used to isolate PBMCs from peripheral blood. For sorted memory subsets, RNA extraction was done with the RNeasy Micro Kit. Sequenced on an Illumina NovaSeq 6000. TCR cDNA was synthesized by 5'RACE template switching, through which a universal primer site and unique molecular identifiers were introduced. cDNA synthesis was primed from both the TCR alpha and TCR beta constant segments. Two PCR steps were used to amplify libraries, with sample barcodes and sequencing adapters being added in the second step. Libraries were sequenced on Illumina HiSeq 2500 (2x100 bp) or NovaSeq (2x150 bp). In the original analysis: MIGEC handled demultiplexing of reads and collapsing into UMI consensus sequences, while MiXCR performed V(D)J alignment. Vaccine-responding clonotypes were defined with edgeR using replicate PBMC samples, requiring FDR below 0.01 and a log2 fold change above 5 up to day 15. CD4 or CD8 identity was assigned to each bulk clonotype according to whether the clonotype was present at higher abundance in the sequenced CD4 repertoire or the sequenced CD8 repertoire. To estimate the distribution of each clone across memory phenotypes, clonotype frequencies in memory subsets were weighted by FACS-sorted cell numbers. Starting from the raw public reads, TCRdb applied fastp trimming at Q25, assembled clones with MiXCR and retained in-frame beta chains. Each CDR3 protein gets just one entry, which takes the most common genes and DNA from the rows behind it. Clone size and V and J calls follow TCRdb, not the original study. The sample table holds 50,000 to 60,000 distinct CDR3 sequences, of which around 6.1% were seen once. The ten largest clones represent about a third of the sample.

The input for sequencing was PBMCs, either bulk or a sorted T-cell subset (CD4+, CD8+, memory, or dextramer-sorted; not recorded which), taken on the day of the yellow fever booster vaccination. This receptor was obtained from a man aged 18-30 years who received the YFV17D yellow fever vaccine. The chain joins TRBV12-3 or TRBV12-4 to TRBJ2-3; 11 central nucleotides agree with TRBD2. The DNA reads as follows: TGTGCCAGCAGTTCGATAGCGGGGGGGCTCACAGATACGCAGTATTTT. This is translated as CASSSIAGGLTDTQYF.